These 8 T cell receptor beta chains were sequenced from one sample in a study of blood T cell repertoires in COVID-19. The protocol was immunoSEQ multiplex PCR, while the TCRdb copy is restricted to in-frame clones and leaves out a portion. Among about 140,000 clones listed, around 82% were seen once. The sample consisted of peripheral blood. All receptors come from a human donor in a cohort sampled during active COVID-19.

CDR3 amino acids: CASSDPDRSYGYTF. CDR3 bases: TGTGCCAGCAGTGACCCCGACAGGAGCTATGGCTACACCTTC. The rearrangement joins TRBV2 to TRBJ1-2, with D perhaps TRBD1 (6 bases). Trimming left V 3 bases short and J 4 bases short, with 12 bases between. This CDR3 spans 14 amino acids. The germline V gene encodes CDR1 SNHLY and CDR2 FYNNEI.

This sequence joins TRBV4-1 and TRBJ2-5; TRBD2 matches at 11 bases. The CDR3 totals 16 residues. CDR1 and CDR2 from the germline V gene are MGHRA and YSYEKL. The junction had 4 bases not matched to a gene; V was cut back by 0 bases and J by 4 bases. CDR3 amino acids: CASSQDLAGGGETQYF. The CDR3 region has the DNA TGCGCCAGCAGCCAAGATCTAGCGGGGGGTGGAGAGACCCAGTACTTC.

The V call is TRBV16, the J call TRBJ2-6, with D possibly matching TRBD1 (5 bases). CDR1 and CDR2 from the germline V gene are KGHSY and FQNENV. The CDR3 has 16 residues. The V gene lost 1 base and the J gene lost 1 base, with 8 bases spanning the gap. CDR3 sequence (DNA): TGTGCCAGCAGCCAATTTGGGGCTTCTGGGGCCAACGTCCTGACTTTC. Translation gives CASSQFGASGANVLTF. Based on the CDR3 plus reference TRBV16 and TRBJ2-6, the full variable domain is GEEVAQTPKHLVRGEGQKAKLYCAPIKGHSYVFWYQQVLKNEFKFLISFQNENVFDETGMPKERFSAKCLPNSPCSLEIQATKLEDSAVYFCASSQFGASGANVLTFGAGSRLTVL.

This chain uses TRBV3-1 (or the pseudogene TRBV3-2) with TRBJ1-3; D remains unclear. V lost 1 base, J lost 0 bases, and 10 bases lay in between. The CDR3 has 16 amino acids. The germline V gene has CDR1 LGHDT and CDR2 YNNKEL (reference sequence). CDR3 in amino acids: CASSQVSVSSGNTIYF. The CDR3 region has the DNA TGTGCCAGCAGCCAAGTTTCAGTCAGCTCTGGAAACACCATATATTTT.

The V gene is TRBV5-1, the J gene TRBJ2-5; D unclear. The CDR3 covers 11 residues. V lost 4 bases and J 4 bases, leaving 5 bases between the germline ends. The germline V gene encodes CDR1 SGHRS and CDR2 YFSETQ. The CDR3 is CASSELETQYF. CDR3 in DNA: TGCGCCAGCAGCGAACTAGAGACCCAGTACTTC.

The V and J genes are TRBV24-1 and TRBJ1-3; D is perhaps TRBD1 (6 bases). The length of the CDR3 is 15 residues. The V end was cut by 4 bases, the J end by 2 bases, with 11 bases between. CDR1 and CDR2 (germline): KGHDR, SFDVKD. This chain's CDR3 is CATSDPRGPGNTIYF. For the CDR3, the DNA is TGTGCCACCAGTGACCCCAGGGGTCCTGGAAACACCATATATTTT.

This chain uses TRBV27 with TRBJ1-2, with D possibly TRBD1 on 5 matching bases. Trimming took 5 bases from V and 7 from J, leaving 14 bases between them. Germline V gene sequence: CDR1 MNHEY, CDR2 SMNVEV (reference sequence). The CDR3 loop spans 13 amino acids. The CDR3 loop reads CASSPRDGAGYTF. CDR3 nucleotides: TGTGCCAGCAGTCCAAGGGATGGGGCTGGCTACACCTTC.

This clone was seen a few times. The gene calls are TRBV11-2 and TRBJ1-1; D perhaps matches TRBD1 (6 bases). CDR1 and CDR2 from the germline V gene are SGHAT and FQNNGV. With 0 bases removed from V and 4 bases from J, the gap between germline ends came to 24 bases. This CDR3 region has 19 residues. CDR3 sequence: CASSLEPRRTRGRITEAFF. In DNA, the CDR3 is TGTGCCAGCAGCTTAGAACCTCGCCGGACCAGGGGTCGGATCACTGAAGCTTTCTTT.